These 17 T cell receptor beta chains came from one sample sequenced in a study of cytotoxic CD8 clonotypes in ibrutinib-treated CLL. Assay used: immunoSEQ multiplex PCR; TCRdb lists only in-frame clones, some missing. The sample contains 200,000 or so clones, approximately 79% of which appear only once. Material: PBMCs, obtained after 12 months of ibrutinib treatment. The receptors shown here come from a human donor with chronic lymphocytic leukemia.

The J gene is TRBJ2-5, the V gene TRBV6-8; TRBD1 aligns across 7 bases. The V segment lost 5 bases and the J segment 5 bases; nucleotides outside the gene matches: 14. The CDR3 runs 16 residues. From germline, CDR1 is MNHGY and CDR2 SAAAGT. CDR3 residues: CASSPSDRALGETQYF. The DNA of the CDR3 is TGTGCCAGCAGTCCTTCTGACAGGGCGCTGGGGGAGACCCAGTACTTC.

This clone has just a few counts. The chain recombines TRBV4-1 with TRBJ2-2; D gene unclear. The CDR3 consists of 16 residues. Between the trimmed V and J ends, which lost 2 bases and 6 bases, there was a span of 16 bases. The germline V gene encodes CDR1 MGHRA and CDR2 YSYEKL. The CDR3 coding sequence is TGCGCCAGCAGCCAACTAAAATCACGCTCTTCCGGGGAGCTGTTTTTT. This encodes CASSQLKSRSSGELFF.

This clone was seen a handful of times. The chain carries TRBV9 and TRBJ1-2; perhaps TRBD1 as D (5 bases). Germline V lookup: CDR1 SGDLS, CDR2 YYNGEE. V was cut by 1 base and J by 2 bases, with 9 bases left in between. The CDR3 sequence is 14 residues long. The CDR3 loop is CASSVSPGNYGYTF. CDR3 nucleotides: TGTGCCAGCAGCGTAAGCCCAGGGAACTATGGCTACACCTTC. The full variable domain, completed using reference TRBV9 and TRBJ1-2, is DSGVTQTPKHLITATGQRVTLRCSPRSGDLSVYWYQQSLDQGLQFLIQYYNGEERAKGNILERFSAQQFPDLHSELNLSSLELGDSALYFCASSVSPGNYGYTFGSGTRLTVV.

There are a few counts of this clone. This sequence joins TRBV25-1 and TRBJ2-7; the D gene is possibly TRBD1 (5 bases). V was clipped by 3 bases and J by 6 bases, with 15 bases between them. The CDR3 has 14 amino acids. Germline V CDR1 and CDR2: MGHDK, SYGVNS. This chain's CDR3 is CASSDYLRASEQYF. CDR3 coding DNA: TGTGCCAGCAGTGATTATCTCAGGGCTAGCGAGCAGTACTTC.

V is TRBV5-1 and J is TRBJ1-2; tentatively, D is TRBD1 (6 bases). Trimming took 1 base from V and 4 from J, leaving 11 bases between them. The CDR3 is 14 residues long. Germline loops: CDR1 SGHRS, CDR2 YFSETQ. The CDR3 spells CASSLSGGVYGYTF. CDR3 in DNA: TGCGCCAGCAGCTTGTCGGGGGGCGTCTATGGCTACACCTTC.

This rearrangement joins TRBV2 to TRBJ2-5; no reliable D call. V was cut by 0 bases and J by 2 bases, with 7 bases left in between. Germline CDR1 is SNHLY and CDR2 is FYNNEI. CDR3 size: 14 residues. The CDR3 DNA reads TGTGCCAGCAGTGAAGCCCAGCCGCAAGAGACCCAGTACTTC. The encoded protein is CASSEAQPQETQYF.

The chain uses TRBV5-1 and TRBJ1-1, with a possible D match to TRBD1 (6 bases). V was cut by 0 bases and J by 4 bases, with 16 bases left in between. CDR3 length: 16 residues. Germline V gene data show CDR1 as SGHRS and CDR2 as YFSETQ. CDR3 in amino acids: CASSLAGAGWSTEAFF. The CDR3 bases are TGCGCCAGCAGCTTGGCGGGGGCGGGCTGGAGCACTGAAGCTTTCTTT.

The chain employs TRBV7-9 and TRBJ1-6; the match to TRBD1 covers 8 bases. The germline V gene encodes CDR1 SEHNR and CDR2 FQNEAQ (reference sequence). Germline trimming cut 4 bases from V and 8 bases from J; bases unmatched to any gene: 7. The CDR3 extends over 15 amino acids. CDR3 coding DNA: TGTGCCAGCAGCTCCCGGACAGGGTTGGATTCACCCCTCCACTTT. Amino acids: CASSSRTGLDSPLHF.

The rearrangement joins TRBV5-5 to TRBJ1-3; no clear D gene. V was trimmed by 2 bases and J by 8 bases, leaving 8 bases between them. This CDR3 comprises 12 residues. Germline V gene data show CDR1 as SGHKS and CDR2 as YYEKEE (reference sequence). DNA for the CDR3: TGTGCCAGCAGCTTTAAGGGCGACACCATATATTTT. Protein product: CASSFKGDTIYF.

The rearrangement links TRBV5-1 to TRBJ2-3; TRBD2 might be the D (5 bases). Trimming took 5 bases from V and 3 from J, leaving 16 bases between them. Germline V lookup: CDR1 SGHRS, CDR2 YFSETQ. The length of the CDR3 is 15 residues. For the CDR3, the DNA is TGCGCCAGCAGTCCGCCGGGAACAGCTACAGATACGCAGTATTTT. Residues: CASSPPGTATDTQYF.

This clone occurred many times. The chain uses TRBV5-5 and TRBJ2-7, with D perhaps TRBD1 (5 bases). The germline CDR1 and CDR2 sequences are SGHKS and YYEKEE (reference sequence). V lost 4 bases, J lost 0 bases, and 14 bases lay in between. This CDR3 is built from 15 residues. The chain's CDR3 is CASSPGPFSSYEQYF. DNA for the CDR3: TGTGCCAGCAGCCCAGGGCCATTCAGCTCCTACGAGCAGTACTTC.

Points on this clone: The same CDR3 can be traced to other DNA sequences in this sample. The chain is built from TRBV5-4 and TRBJ2-7, with D unresolved. Trimming took 2 bases from V and 4 from J, leaving 4 bases between them. Germline V gives CDR1 SGHNT, CDR2 YYREEE (reference sequence). CDR3 size: 11 residues. The CDR3 bases are TGTGCCAGCAGCTTAGGATACGAGCAGTACTTC. Protein: CASSLGYEQYF.

The chain recombines TRBV28 with TRBJ2-1; D might be TRBD1 or TRBD2, each matching 5 bases. Trimming left V 8 bases short and J 6 bases short, with 17 bases between. The CDR3 runs 14 residues. Germline CDR1 reads MDHEN; CDR2 reads SYDVKM. CDR3 in amino acids: CASWGTGEVNEQFF. CDR3 coding DNA: TGTGCCAGCTGGGGGACGGGCGAGGTCAATGAGCAGTTCTTC.

This clone has a handful of counts. The chain recombines TRBV5-1 with TRBJ2-5; tentatively, D is TRBD1 (5 bases). The CDR3 spans 15 residues. V gave up 2 bases and J gave up 5 bases, with 16 bases separating them. Germline V gene data show CDR1 as SGHRS and CDR2 as YFSETQ. CDR3 protein: CASSLSGAIDETQYF. The DNA for the CDR3 is TGCGCCAGCAGCTTAAGTGGGGCTATCGATGAGACCCAGTACTTC.

This clone was recorded a few times. The chain carries TRBV28 and TRBJ1-5; D gene ambiguous. CDR3 length: 13 residues. Between the trimmed V and J ends, which lost 6 bases and 0 bases, there was a span of 6 bases. Per the germline V gene, CDR1 is MDHEN and CDR2 is SYDVKM. CDR3 protein: CASRGTSNQPQHF. The CDR3 DNA reads as TGTGCCAGCAGGGGAACTAGCAATCAGCCCCAGCATTTT.

CDR3: CASSPRSLNTGELFF. As DNA, the CDR3 is TGTGCCAGCAGCCCTCGCAGCTTGAACACCGGGGAGCTGTTTTTT. The gene calls are TRBV7-6 and TRBJ2-2, with D unclear. The CDR3 is 15 amino acids. V was trimmed by 5 bases and J by 1 base, leaving 11 bases between them. CDR1 and CDR2 from the germline V gene are SGHVS and FNYEAQ.

The chain recombines TRBV6-5 with TRBJ1-3, with D unclear. Trimming stripped 4 bases from V and 4 bases from J, with 14 bases between. The CDR3 spans 15 residues. Germline V gene sequence: CDR1 MNHEY, CDR2 SVGAGI. The CDR3 here is CASSSTYPRGNTIYF. In nucleotides, the CDR3 is TGTGCCAGCAGTTCCACATACCCGCGGGGAAACACCATATATTTT.